This T cell receptor (beta chain) was sequenced in a study of cytomegalovirus exposure and HLA in healthy donors. Findings and limits, study-wide: A later analysis, which compared TCR beta chains of equal frequency, found the HLA-associated ones more clonally expanded. With further analysis later on, most CMV-associated TCR beta chains appeared HLA-restricted.

In the PCR, 60 Vbeta and 13 Jbeta primers were used. In the study's own analysis: Per a later analysis, the number of unique TCR beta chains was approximately 73 million, of which 9 million to 12 million were shared. Assay: immunoSEQ multiplex PCR; the TCRdb copy retains only in-frame clones and omits some. Clone size and the V and J calls come from that table; the DNA yielded D and trimming. The repertoire holds about 160,000 clones, with over 65% as singletons. A remark on this clone: What it binds is not known.

V trimming: 3 bases; J trimming: 2 bases; junction bases outside the gene matches: 11. The CDR3 runs 17 residues. Germline CDR1 MNHNS, CDR2 SASEGT. Healthy individuals who donated bone marrow served as the donors. This receptor was identified in a female donor in good health and CMV-seronegative. The material sequenced was PBMCs. V and J are TRBV6-1 and TRBJ2-3; TRBD2 matches 7 bases. Here the CDR3 reads CASSEPGLRGNTDTQYF. Here the CDR3 DNA reads TGTGCCAGCAGTGAGCCGGGACTACGGGGGAACACAGATACGCAGTATTTT.